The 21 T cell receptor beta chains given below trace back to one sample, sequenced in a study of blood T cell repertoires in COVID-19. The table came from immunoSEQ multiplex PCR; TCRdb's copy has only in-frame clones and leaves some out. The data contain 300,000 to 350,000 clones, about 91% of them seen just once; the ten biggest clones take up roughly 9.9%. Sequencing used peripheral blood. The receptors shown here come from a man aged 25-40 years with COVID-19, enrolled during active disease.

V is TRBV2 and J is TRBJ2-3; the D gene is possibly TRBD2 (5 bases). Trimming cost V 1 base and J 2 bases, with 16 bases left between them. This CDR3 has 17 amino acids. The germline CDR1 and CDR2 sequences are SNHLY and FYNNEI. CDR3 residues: CASSEGRSGWLTDTQYF. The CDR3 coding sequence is TGTGCCAGCAGTGAAGGTCGGTCGGGATGGCTCACAGATACGCAGTATTTT.

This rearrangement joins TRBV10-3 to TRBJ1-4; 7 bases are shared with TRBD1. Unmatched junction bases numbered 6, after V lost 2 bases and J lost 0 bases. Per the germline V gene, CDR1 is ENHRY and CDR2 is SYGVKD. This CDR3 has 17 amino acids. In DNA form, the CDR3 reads TGTGCCATCAGTGAGGAGGGGCAGGGGGCAACTAATGAAAAACTGTTTTTT. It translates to CAISEEGQGATNEKLFF.

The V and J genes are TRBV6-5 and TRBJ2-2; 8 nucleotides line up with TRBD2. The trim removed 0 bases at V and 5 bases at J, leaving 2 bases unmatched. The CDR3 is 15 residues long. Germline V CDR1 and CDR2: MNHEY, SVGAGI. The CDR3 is CASSYSPGGTGELFF. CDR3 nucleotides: TGTGCCAGCAGTTACTCTCCGGGAGGGACCGGGGAGCTGTTTTTT.

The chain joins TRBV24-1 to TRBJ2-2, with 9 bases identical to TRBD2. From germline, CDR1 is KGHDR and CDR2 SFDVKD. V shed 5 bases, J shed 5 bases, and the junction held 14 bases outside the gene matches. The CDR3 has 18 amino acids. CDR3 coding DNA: TGTGCCACCAGTGCCTCTTGGATAGCGGGGGAGCGAACCGGGGAGCTGTTTTTT. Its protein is CATSASWIAGERTGELFF.

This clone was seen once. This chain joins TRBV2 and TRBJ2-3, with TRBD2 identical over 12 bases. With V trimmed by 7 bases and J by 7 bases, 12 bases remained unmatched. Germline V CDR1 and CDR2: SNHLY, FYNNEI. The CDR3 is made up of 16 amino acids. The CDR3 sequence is CASTRLAGVTENTQYF. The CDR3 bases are TGTGCCAGCACCCGACTAGCGGGAGTCACTGAGAATACGCAGTATTTT.

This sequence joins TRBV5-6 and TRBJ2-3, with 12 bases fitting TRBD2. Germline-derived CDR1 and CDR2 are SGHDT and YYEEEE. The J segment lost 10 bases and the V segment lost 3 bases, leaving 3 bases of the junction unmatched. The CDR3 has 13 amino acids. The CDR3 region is CASSWGLAGPQYF. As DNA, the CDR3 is TGTGCCAGCAGCTGGGGACTAGCGGGCCCGCAGTATTTT.

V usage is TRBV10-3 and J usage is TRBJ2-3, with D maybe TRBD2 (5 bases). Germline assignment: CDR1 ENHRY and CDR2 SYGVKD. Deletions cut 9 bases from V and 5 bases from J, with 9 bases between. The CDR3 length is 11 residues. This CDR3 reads CAMGARDTQYF. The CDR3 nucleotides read TGTGCCATGGGAGCCAGAGATACGCAGTATTTT.

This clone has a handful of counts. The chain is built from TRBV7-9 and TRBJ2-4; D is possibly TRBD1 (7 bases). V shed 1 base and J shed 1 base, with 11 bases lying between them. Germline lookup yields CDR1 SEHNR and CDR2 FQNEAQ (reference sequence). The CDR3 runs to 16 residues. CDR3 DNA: TGTGCCAGCAGCTTAGGGAGGGGGCTCGCCAAAAACATTCAGTACTTC. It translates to CASSLGRGLAKNIQYF.

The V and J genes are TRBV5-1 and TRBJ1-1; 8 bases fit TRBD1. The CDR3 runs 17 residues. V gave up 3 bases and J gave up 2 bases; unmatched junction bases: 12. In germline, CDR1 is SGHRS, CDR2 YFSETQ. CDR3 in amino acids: CASSSRFPGQANTEAFF. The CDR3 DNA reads TGCGCCAGCAGCTCAAGATTCCCGGGACAGGCAAACACTGAAGCTTTCTTT.

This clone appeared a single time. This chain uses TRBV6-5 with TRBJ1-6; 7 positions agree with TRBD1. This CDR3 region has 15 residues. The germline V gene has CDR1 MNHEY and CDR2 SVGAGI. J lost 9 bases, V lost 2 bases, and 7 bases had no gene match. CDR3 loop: CASSYRQGNSSPLHF. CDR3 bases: TGTGCCAGCAGTTACCGACAGGGAAATTCTTCACCCCTCCACTTT.

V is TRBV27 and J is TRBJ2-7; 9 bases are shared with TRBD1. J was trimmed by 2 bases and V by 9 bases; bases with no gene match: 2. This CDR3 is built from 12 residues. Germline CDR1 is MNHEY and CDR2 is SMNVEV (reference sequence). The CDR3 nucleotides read TGTGCCAGTAGGGACAGGGCCTACGAGCAGTACTTC. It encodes CASRDRAYEQYF.

The CDR3 loop is CASRNLGGDSYEQYF. Written as DNA, the CDR3 is TGTGCCAGCAGAAACCTGGGGGGGGACTCCTACGAGCAGTACTTC. The chain recombines TRBV6-6 with TRBJ2-7, with 7 bases fitting TRBD2. V shed 6 bases, J shed 0 bases, and the junction held 8 bases outside the gene matches. The CDR3 is 15 residues long. Germline V lookup: CDR1 MNHNY, CDR2 SVGAGI (reference sequence).

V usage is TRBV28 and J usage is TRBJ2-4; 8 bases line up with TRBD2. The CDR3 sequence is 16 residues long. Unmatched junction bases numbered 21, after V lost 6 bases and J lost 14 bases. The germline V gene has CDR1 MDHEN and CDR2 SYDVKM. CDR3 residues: CASSSGPGGRGPEEYF. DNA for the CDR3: TGTGCCAGCAGCTCGGGGCCGGGAGGGCGCGGACCCGAGGAGTACTTC. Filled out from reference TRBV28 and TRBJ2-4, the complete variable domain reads DVKVTQSSRYLVKRTGEKVFLECVQDMDHENMFWYRQDPGLGLRLIYFSYDVKMKEKGDIPEGYSVSREKKERFSLILESASTNQTSMYLCASSSGPGGRGPEEYFGAGTRLSVL.

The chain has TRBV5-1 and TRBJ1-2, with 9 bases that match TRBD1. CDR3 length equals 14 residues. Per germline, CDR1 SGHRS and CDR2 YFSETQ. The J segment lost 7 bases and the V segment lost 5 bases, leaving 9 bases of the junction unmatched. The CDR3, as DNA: TGCGCCAGCAGTTCACAGGGGGCGGTCGGTGGCTACACCTTC. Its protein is CASSSQGAVGGYTF.

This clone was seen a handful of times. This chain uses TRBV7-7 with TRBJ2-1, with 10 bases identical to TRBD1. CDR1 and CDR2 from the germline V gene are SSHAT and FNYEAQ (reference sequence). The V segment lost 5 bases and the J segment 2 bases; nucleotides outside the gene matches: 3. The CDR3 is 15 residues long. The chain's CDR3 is CASSEDRGTYNEQFF. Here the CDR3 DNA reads TGTGCCAGCAGCGAGGACAGGGGGACCTACAATGAGCAGTTCTTC.

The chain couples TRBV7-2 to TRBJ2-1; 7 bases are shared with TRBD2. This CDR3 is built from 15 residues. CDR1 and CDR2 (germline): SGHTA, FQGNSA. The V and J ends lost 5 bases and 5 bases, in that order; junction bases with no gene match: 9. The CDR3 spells CASSLGGLRHNEQFF. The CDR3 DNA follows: TGTGCCAGCAGCCTTGGGGGACTAAGGCACAATGAGCAGTTCTTC.

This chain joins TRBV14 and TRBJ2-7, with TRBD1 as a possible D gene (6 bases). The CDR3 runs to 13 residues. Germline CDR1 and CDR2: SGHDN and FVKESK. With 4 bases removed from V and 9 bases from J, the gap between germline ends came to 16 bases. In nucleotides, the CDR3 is TGTGCCAGCAGCCTCCCAACAGGGTTGGCGCAGTACTTC. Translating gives CASSLPTGLAQYF.

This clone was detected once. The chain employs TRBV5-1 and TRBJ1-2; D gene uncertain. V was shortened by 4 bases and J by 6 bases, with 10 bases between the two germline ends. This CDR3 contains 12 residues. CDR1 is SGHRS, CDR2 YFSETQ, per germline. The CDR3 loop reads CASSPPGDGYTF. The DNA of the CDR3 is TGCGCCAGCAGCCCTCCGGGAGATGGCTACACCTTC.

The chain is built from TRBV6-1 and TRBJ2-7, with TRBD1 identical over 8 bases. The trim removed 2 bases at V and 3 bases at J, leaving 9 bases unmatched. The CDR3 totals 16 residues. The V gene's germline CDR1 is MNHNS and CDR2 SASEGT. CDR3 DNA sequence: TGTGCCAGCAGTGAAAAGAGGCAGGGGGCCAGCTACGAGCAGTACTTC. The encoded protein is CASSEKRQGASYEQYF.

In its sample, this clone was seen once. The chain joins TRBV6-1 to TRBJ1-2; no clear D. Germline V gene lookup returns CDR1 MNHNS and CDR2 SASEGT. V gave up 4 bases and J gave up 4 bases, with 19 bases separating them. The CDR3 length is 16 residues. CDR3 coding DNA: TGTGCCAGCAGTGTCGATACGGAGAGCATCGGCTATGGCTACACCTTC. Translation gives CASSVDTESIGYGYTF.

The CDR3, as DNA: TGCGCCAGCAGCCAGGGGGGTCAGAACACTGAAGCTTTCTTT. Translated, it gives CASSQGGQNTEAFF. The chain links TRBV4-1 to TRBJ1-1; D perhaps matches TRBD1 (5 bases). Trimming removed 3 bases at V and 1 base at J, with 9 bases between. The germline V gene has CDR1 MGHRA and CDR2 YSYEKL. The CDR3 is 14 amino acids.